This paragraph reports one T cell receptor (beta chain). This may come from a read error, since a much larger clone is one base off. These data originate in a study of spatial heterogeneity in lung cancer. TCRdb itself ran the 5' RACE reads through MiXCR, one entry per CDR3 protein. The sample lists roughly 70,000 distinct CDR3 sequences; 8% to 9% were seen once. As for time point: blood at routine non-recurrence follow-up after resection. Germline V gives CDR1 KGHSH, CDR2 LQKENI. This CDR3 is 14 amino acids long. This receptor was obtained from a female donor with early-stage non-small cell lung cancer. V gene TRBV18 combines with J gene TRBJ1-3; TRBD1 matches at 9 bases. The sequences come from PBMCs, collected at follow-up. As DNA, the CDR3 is TGTCCCAGCTCAAGGGGACAGGGCGTAAACACCATATATTTT. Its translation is CPSSRGQGVNTIYF.